A single sample gave rise to the 21 T cell receptor beta chains below, sequenced in a study of sequential checkpoint blockade in melanoma. Specified treatment: randomized to nivolumab then ipilimumab (arm A) or the reverse (arm B). Repertoires were generated with immunoSEQ multiplex PCR, while TCRdb's copy carries only in-frame clones and drops some. The table lists roughly 36,000 clones, about 30% of them singletons. Sequences were derived from tumor tissue (inferred from file names), sampled from a patient given nivolumab and ipilimumab in sequence. The receptors stem from a human donor with melanoma.

The chain joins TRBV11-3 to TRBJ2-7; 7 positions agree with TRBD1. This CDR3 contains 15 residues. Germline-derived CDR1 and CDR2 are SGHNT and YENEEA. The ends lost 5 bases at V and 1 base at J; junction bases unmatched: 8. CDR3 loop: CASSLPQGKSYEQYF. CDR3 DNA sequence: TGTGCCAGCAGCCTACCACAGGGGAAATCCTACGAGCAGTACTTC.

This chain uses TRBV11-3 with TRBJ1-5; D remains unclear. CDR1 and CDR2 from the germline V gene are SGHNT and YENEEA. The CDR3 is made up of 14 amino acids. V lost 0 bases to trimming and J lost 2 bases, with 5 bases between them. The CDR3 spells CASSLDGGNQPQHF. CDR3 coding DNA: TGTGCCAGCAGCTTAGACGGTGGCAATCAGCCCCAGCATTTT.

The V and J genes are TRBV11-3 and TRBJ2-1; TRBD1 matches 7 bases. Per the germline V gene, CDR1 is SGHNT and CDR2 is YENEEA. This CDR3 is built from 17 residues. V dropped 1 base and J dropped 1; count of bases not matched to a gene: 7. CDR3 nucleotide sequence: TGTGCCAGCAGCTTAGGGGGACAGTGGGCTTCCTACAATGAGCAGTTCTTC. As protein: CASSLGGQWASYNEQFF.

This clone has ten or more counts. J is TRBJ1-2 and V is TRBV11-3; the match to TRBD1 covers 7 bases. Trimming removed 3 bases from V and 2 bases from J; junction bases left unmatched: 3. The germline gives CDR1 SGHNT, CDR2 YENEEA. The CDR3 consists of 14 residues. Here the CDR3 reads CASSLTGTNYGYTF. CDR3 nucleotide sequence: TGTGCCAGCAGCTTGACAGGGACAAACTATGGCTACACCTTC.

This clone was detected only a few times. This sequence joins TRBV18 and TRBJ1-5, with a weak D call TRBD1 (5 bases). CDR1 is KGHSH, CDR2 LQKENI, per germline. CDR3 length: 14 residues. The V and J ends lost 2 bases and 4 bases respectively, with 9 bases between them. The CDR3 sequence is CASSPVGGNQPQHF. The CDR3 DNA is TGTGCCAGCTCACCAGTGGGGGGGAATCAGCCCCAGCATTTT.

In its sample, this clone was seen once. The chain carries TRBV18 and TRBJ1-5, with D tentatively TRBD1 (6 bases). The CDR3 is 14 amino acids. CDR1 KGHSH and CDR2 LQKENI come from the germline V gene. V dropped 4 bases and J dropped 4 bases, with 11 bases sitting between them. CDR3 protein: CASSRTTGNQPQHF. For the CDR3, the DNA is TGTGCCAGCTCACGGACGACAGGTAATCAGCCCCAGCATTTT. The full variable domain, its missing parts supplied by reference TRBV18 and TRBJ1-5, is NAGVMQNPRHLVRRRGQEARLRCSPMKGHSHVYWYRQLPEEGLKFMVYLQKENIIDESGMPKERFSAEFPKEGPSILRIQQVVRGDSAAYFCASSRTTGNQPQHFGDGTRLSIL.

This chain links TRBV28 with TRBJ1-5; 8 bases agree with TRBD1. The CDR3 extends over 16 amino acids. Trimming at V came to 1 base and at J to 7 bases, leaving 9 bases not matched to a gene. Germline V gene data show CDR1 as MDHEN and CDR2 as SYDVKM. The CDR3 region is CASSLLGRSGGQPQHF. As DNA, the CDR3 is TGTGCCAGCAGTTTATTGGGGCGATCAGGGGGCCAGCCCCAGCATTTT.

The chain is built from TRBV12-5 and TRBJ2-2; 7 nucleotides line up with TRBD1. Germline loops: CDR1 LGHNT, CDR2 FRNRAP. The J segment lost 3 bases and the V segment lost 2 bases, leaving 12 bases of the junction unmatched. This CDR3 is 18 amino acids long. CDR3: CASGLWTGHHTDTGELFF. The CDR3 bases are TGTGCTAGTGGTTTGTGGACAGGCCACCACACGGACACCGGGGAGCTGTTTTTT.

The CDR3 here is CASSMIGQYETDTQYF. The CDR3 DNA is TGTGCCAGTAGTATGATCGGACAGTACGAAACAGATACGCAGTATTTT. This sequence joins TRBV19 and TRBJ2-3; the D gene is possibly TRBD1 (6 bases). CDR3 length: 16 residues. Germline CDR1 reads LNHDA; CDR2 reads SQIVND (reference sequence). V dropped 3 bases and J dropped 3 bases, with 16 bases sitting between them.

The chain has TRBV15 and TRBJ2-3, with D possibly TRBD2 on 5 matching bases. V shed 3 bases and J shed 0 bases, with 19 bases lying between them. Germline lookup yields CDR1 LNHNV and CDR2 YYDKDF (reference sequence). There are 18 residues in the CDR3. Here the CDR3 reads CATSRALGDIGSTDTQYF. In DNA, the CDR3 is TGTGCCACCAGCAGGGCTCTGGGAGACATCGGAAGCACAGATACGCAGTATTTT.

This clone has just a few counts. Here the CDR3 reads CASSPQLRVGELFF. The CDR3 coding sequence is TGTGCCAGCAGCCCCCAGTTAAGGGTCGGGGAGCTGTTTTTT. The chain carries TRBV11-3 and TRBJ2-2; D is unresolved. The V and J ends lost 5 bases and 7 bases respectively, with 14 bases between them. The germline V gene encodes CDR1 SGHNT and CDR2 YENEEA. The CDR3 contains 14 residues.

The chain has TRBV15 and TRBJ2-7, with D possibly called TRBD1 or TRBD2 (5 bases each). CDR1 and CDR2 from the germline V gene are LNHNV and YYDKDF (reference sequence). CDR3 length equals 15 residues. Between the trimmed V and J ends, which lost 5 bases and 3 bases, there was a span of 17 bases. The CDR3 sequence: CATSPFSRGDYEQYF. The CDR3 DNA sequence: TGTGCCACCAGCCCCTTTTCGAGGGGTGACTACGAGCAGTACTTC.

This clone has a handful of counts. This chain uses TRBV10-3 with TRBJ1-6; maybe TRBD1 (6 bases). Germline V lookup: CDR1 ENHRY, CDR2 SYGVKD. The CDR3 contains 15 residues. V lost 1 base and J 10 bases, leaving 14 bases between the germline ends. CDR3: CAISELNTGSSPLHF. The CDR3, as DNA: TGTGCCATCAGTGAGTTGAATACAGGGTCCTCACCCCTCCACTTT.

This clone was seen a handful of times. The J gene is TRBJ2-7, the V gene TRBV6-8; D gene uncertain. This CDR3 has 15 residues. Per germline, CDR1 MNHGY and CDR2 SAAAGT. The germline V and J ends were trimmed by 0 bases and 1 base, with 10 bases remaining between them. DNA for the CDR3: TGTGCCAGCAGTTACTCTGGAAGGGAATCCTACGAGCAGTACTTC. It yields the protein CASSYSGRESYEQYF.

The chain recombines TRBV30 with TRBJ1-3; the D gene is possibly TRBD1 (5 bases). V lost 0 bases to trimming and J lost 0 bases, with 9 bases between them. This CDR3 contains 15 residues. The V gene's germline CDR1 is GTSNPN and CDR2 SVGIG (reference sequence). CDR3 nucleotides: TGTGCCTGGAGTGTAGGGGTGATCTCTGGAAACACCATATATTTT. This codes for CAWSVGVISGNTIYF.

J is TRBJ1-1 and V is TRBV11-3; D may be TRBD1 (6 bases). Germline loops: CDR1 SGHNT, CDR2 YENEEA. V lost 3 bases and J lost 4, with 12 bases in between. This CDR3 has 14 residues. CDR3 protein: CASSFGGPGTEAFF. CDR3 coding DNA: TGTGCCAGCAGCTTCGGGGGGCCAGGCACTGAAGCTTTCTTT.

The chain uses TRBV19 and TRBJ2-2; 7 bases map to TRBD1. Trimming at V came to 6 bases and at J to 2 bases, leaving 6 bases not matched to a gene. Per germline, CDR1 LNHDA and CDR2 SQIVND (reference sequence). The CDR3 has 15 amino acids. This CDR3 is CASSEGQYNTGELFF. In DNA, the CDR3 is TGTGCCAGTAGCGAGGGACAGTATAACACCGGGGAGCTGTTTTTT. The whole variable domain, remainder taken from reference TRBV19 and TRBJ2-2, is DGGITQSPKYLFRKEGQNVTLSCEQNLNHDAMYWYRQDPGQGLRLIYYSQIVNDFQKGDIAEGYSVSREKKESFPLTVTSAQKNPTAFYLCASSEGQYNTGELFFGEGSRLTVL.

This rearrangement joins TRBV19 to TRBJ1-2; D is uncertain. The CDR3 sequence is 12 residues long. Looked up from germline, CDR1 is LNHDA and CDR2 is SQIVND (reference sequence). With 10 bases removed from V and 5 bases from J, the gap between germline ends came to 14 bases. The chain's CDR3 is CATSDMLYGYTF. The CDR3 DNA reads as TGTGCCACCTCAGACATGCTGTATGGCTACACCTTC.

The chain carries TRBV18 and TRBJ2-1, with D unresolved. Germline values: CDR1 KGHSH, CDR2 LQKENI. The CDR3 contains 14 residues. The V gene lost 2 bases and the J gene lost 5 bases, with 10 bases spanning the gap. The chain's CDR3 is CASSPGLGNNEQFF. The CDR3 DNA sequence: TGTGCCAGCTCACCAGGCCTAGGGAACAATGAGCAGTTCTTC.

The V gene is TRBV11-3, the J gene TRBJ1-1, with D possibly being TRBD1 (6 bases). Germline CDR1 SGHNT, CDR2 YENEEA. Deletions cut 5 bases from V and 1 base from J, with 17 bases between. This CDR3 has 16 residues. The DNA for the CDR3 is TGTGCCAGCAGCCCAGGGGACCGATTAAAGAACACTGAAGCTTTCTTT. It yields the protein CASSPGDRLKNTEAFF.

This clone was detected only a few times. V gene TRBV15 combines with J gene TRBJ1-1, with D hard to call. The CDR3 contains 14 residues. In germline, CDR1 is LNHNV, CDR2 YYDKDF (reference sequence). V was pared by 3 bases and J by 0 bases, with 8 bases between. The CDR3 loop is CATSSGLMNTEAFF. The DNA for the CDR3 is TGTGCCACCAGCAGCGGACTGATGAACACTGAAGCTTTCTTT.